This record looks at one T cell receptor (beta chain) sequence and its context. V shed 4 bases and J shed 7 bases, with 10 bases lying between them. The CDR3 sequence is 13 residues long. The germline gives CDR1 SNHLY, CDR2 FYNNEI. The naive CD8 population came from CD45RO-negative cells selected for CCR7, without terminally differentiated effector memory CD45RA+ cells. These data are taken from a study of shared clonotypes between healthy human individuals. Method: immunoSEQ multiplex PCR; TCRdb's copy keeps in-frame clones and lacks some. The table has roughly 2 million clones, roughly 95% seen once; the top ten hold 0.9% to 1.3%.

The specimen was naive CD8+ T cells sorted from blood. This TCR came from a man aged 18 to 30 in good health. The chain carries TRBV2 and TRBJ1-4, with unresolved D. The CDR3 spells CASSGGRGEKLFF. CDR3 coding DNA: TGTGCCAGCAGTGGAGGGCGGGGTGAAAAACTGTTTTTT.